This TCR beta chain was sequenced in a study of post-analysis software for immune sequencing data. The study's findings and limits: Roughly five TRBV segments were significantly more frequent in patients than in controls. TRBV5-6, TRBV5-1 and TRBV20-1 were among these segments. When compared against controls, multiple sclerosis patients showed significantly lower normalized Chao1 diversity.

As concerns this clonotype: The target antigen is unknown.

The germline V gene has CDR1 SGHRS and CDR2 YFSETQ. The CDR3 has 16 amino acids. Unique molecular identifiers tagged the TCR beta cDNA libraries. Once about 0.85 to 10 million T cells were used, about 490,000 cDNA molecules resulted. TCRdb reprocessed the PCR reads with MiXCR, giving one entry per CDR3 protein. The sample has some 500,000 distinct CDR3 sequences, nearly 45% seen once. Sequenced material: blood. This sequence was found in a girl between 10 and 17 years old with multiple sclerosis. This rearrangement joins TRBV5-1 to TRBJ2-7, with 10 bases matching TRBD2. The better agreement between TRBJ2-4 and the DNA end casts doubt on the J call. The CDR3 region is CASSLDPSGSFDIQYF. CDR3 DNA sequence: TGCGCCAGCAGCTTGGATCCTAGCGGGAGTTTTGACATTCAGTACTTC.